The sample holds a few counts of the clone carrying this T cell receptor (beta chain). Germline assignment: CDR1 LGHNA and CDR2 YNFKEQ. CDR3 size: 18 residues. V was clipped by 1 base and J by 1 base; unmatched bases: 13. Original handling: Amplification with reference gene primers provided the estimates of nucleated cell counts. Clones were sequenced by immunoSEQ multiplex PCR, and TCRdb holds only the in-frame ones, with some missing. V and J calls and clone size are given by that table; D and trimming were obtained from the DNA. In the table there are hundreds of thousands of clones, 70% to 90% of which are singletons. This specimen belongs to a study of blood T cell repertoires in COVID-19. Study overall: COVID-19 samples collected from the United States, Italy and Spain covered acute and convalescent phases. The cDNA or gDNA used as material had been derived from T cells, B-cell-depleted T cells, or PBMCs.

The V gene is TRBV4-2, the J gene TRBJ2-7, with 7 positions matching TRBD2. This clonotype was obtained from a woman in her twenties or thirties with active or convalescent COVID-19. The sample consisted of peripheral blood. The CDR3 protein is CASSQASSGRIGSYEQYF. DNA for the CDR3: TGTGCCAGCAGCCAAGCAAGTTCCGGGAGGATCGGATCCTACGAGCAGTACTTC.